This passage covers 12 T cell receptor beta chains from one sample sequenced in a study of beta chain features in type 1 diabetes. The entirety of the isolated RNA underwent reverse transcription, so expressed TCRB transcripts were sequenced. This table comes from immunoSEQ multiplex PCR, and its TCRdb copy is limited to in-frame clones, with some not included. The sample consists of hundreds of thousands of clones, around 12% of them appearing once. Sequencing input: naive CD4+ T cells from blood. The receptor source for this set is a man aged 18-30 years in good health.

Written as DNA, the CDR3 is TGTGCCAGCAGCCACCTTCAGGGTAATTCACCCCTCCACTTT. This gives the protein CASSHLQGNSPLHF. The rearrangement links TRBV14 to TRBJ1-6; TRBD1 might be the D (5 bases). Trimming pared 3 bases from V and 6 bases from J, leaving 9 bases between. This CDR3 has 14 amino acids. Germline-derived CDR1 and CDR2 are SGHDN and FVKESK.

The chain employs TRBV30 and TRBJ2-3; D is perhaps TRBD2 (7 bases). Germline-derived CDR1 and CDR2 are GTSNPN and SVGIG (reference sequence). V lost 4 bases to trimming and J lost 1 base, with 12 bases between them. The CDR3 covers 14 residues. CDR3 coding DNA: TGTGCCTGGATGCGGGGGCGGCGCACAGATACGCAGTATTTT. Protein product: CAWMRGRRTDTQYF.

The rearrangement joins TRBV5-1 to TRBJ1-4; TRBD1 is a possible D gene (6 bases). This CDR3 has 16 residues. CDR1 and CDR2 from the germline V gene are SGHRS and YFSETQ. V dropped 0 bases and J dropped 0 bases, with 9 bases sitting between them. The CDR3 spells CASSLGQVSTNEKLFF. The CDR3, as DNA: TGCGCCAGCAGCTTGGGACAGGTTTCAACTAATGAAAAACTGTTTTTT.

This chain connects TRBV7-3 to TRBJ1-1; D is uncertain. The germline gives CDR1 SGHTA, CDR2 FQGTGA. The CDR3 loop spans 13 amino acids. Trimming removed 3 bases from V and 0 bases from J, with 5 bases in between. CDR3 residues: CASSFYMNTEAFF. CDR3 coding DNA: TGTGCCAGCAGCTTCTATATGAACACTGAAGCTTTCTTT.

This clone was detected a few times. This chain connects TRBV5-1 to TRBJ2-2; a possible D gene is TRBD2 (5 bases). The germline V gene encodes CDR1 SGHRS and CDR2 YFSETQ. This CDR3 is built from 15 residues. V dropped 0 bases and J dropped 6 bases, with 12 bases sitting between them. CDR3 amino acids: CASSLAQAEAGELFF. Here the CDR3 DNA reads TGCGCCAGCAGCTTGGCTCAGGCGGAGGCCGGGGAGCTGTTTTTT.

The V and J genes are TRBV18 and TRBJ2-1, with TRBD2 matching 8 bases. From germline, CDR1 is KGHSH and CDR2 LQKENI. The CDR3 has 15 amino acids. Trimming at V came to 3 bases and at J to 6 bases, leaving 7 bases not matched to a gene. CDR3 residues: CASSPRTSLRNEQFF. CDR3 DNA sequence: TGTGCCAGCTCACCCAGGACTAGCCTGCGCAATGAGCAGTTCTTC.

The chain employs TRBV30 and TRBJ1-3; 8 bases are a match to TRBD1. Germline lookup yields CDR1 GTSNPN and CDR2 SVGIG (reference sequence). V lost 0 bases to trimming and J lost 5 bases; unmatched junction nucleotides: 6. CDR3 length equals 15 residues. CDR3 residues: CAWSVPRQGRNTIYF. In DNA, the CDR3 is TGTGCCTGGAGTGTACCTCGACAGGGGCGAAACACCATATATTTT.

V and J are TRBV11-3 and TRBJ1-1, with D perhaps matching TRBD1 (5 bases). Trimming left V 1 base short and J 1 base short, with 10 bases between. The length of the CDR3 is 15 residues. Germline values: CDR1 SGHNT, CDR2 YENEEA. CDR3 nucleotides: TGTGCCAGCAGCTTAGGTGGCAGGGAGAACACTGAAGCTTTCTTT. Protein sequence: CASSLGGRENTEAFF.

The chain is built from TRBV27 and TRBJ2-7; no definite D call. Germline V gene sequence: CDR1 MNHEY, CDR2 SMNVEV (reference sequence). The CDR3 sequence is 16 residues long. Between the trimmed V and J ends, which lost 3 bases and 2 bases, there was a span of 17 bases. The CDR3 DNA reads TGTGCCAGCAGTTTGGTGAACCTCCCTTACACCTACGAGCAGTACTTC. This translates into CASSLVNLPYTYEQYF.

This clone was observed a few times. The J gene is TRBJ1-2, the V gene TRBV28, with unresolved D. V was shortened by 6 bases and J by 10 bases, with 15 bases between the two germline ends. The CDR3 extends over 12 amino acids. CDR1 MDHEN and CDR2 SYDVKM come from the germline V gene. CDR3 region: CASSTSRSIYTF. In nucleotides, the CDR3 is TGTGCCAGCAGCACTAGTCGATCGATCTACACCTTC.

V is TRBV4-2 and J is TRBJ2-1, with 13 bases fitting TRBD2. CDR1 LGHNA and CDR2 YNFKEQ come from the germline V gene. The CDR3 contains 20 residues. V lost 3 bases, J lost 8 bases, and 19 bases stayed unmatched. The DNA of the CDR3 is TGTGCCAGCAGCCACCCGGGGTTAGGGACTAGCGGGACCTGGGGTGATGAGCAGTTCTTC. Encoded protein: CASSHPGLGTSGTWGDEQFF.

This clone turned up a few times. The chain joins TRBV6-6 to TRBJ1-1; 9 bases map to TRBD1. This CDR3 contains 14 residues. Trimming took 2 bases from V and 11 from J; bases not matched to a gene: 9. Germline V gene sequence: CDR1 MNHNY, CDR2 SVGAGI (reference sequence). CDR3 in amino acids: CASSYRGQGGGAFF. The CDR3 region has the DNA TGTGCCAGCAGTTACAGGGGACAGGGAGGGGGTGCTTTCTTT.